Following are 11 T cell receptor beta chains from one sample sequenced in a study of OX40 agonist ivuxolimab in advanced cancers. Libraries were prepared by immunoSEQ multiplex PCR; TCRdb keeps only in-frame clonotypes and omits some of them. The sample gives about 100,000 clones, approximately 94% of which show up once; 0.18% is in the top ten. The source material was CD4+ or CD8+ T cells sorted from blood, sampled in a trial of the OX40 agonist ivuxolimab. These receptors originate from an adult with an advanced solid tumor such as melanoma, head and neck, liver or kidney cancer.

The genes are TRBV7-2 and TRBJ2-1; D possibly corresponds to TRBD2 (5 bases). With 5 bases removed from V and 3 bases from J, the gap between germline ends came to 17 bases. In germline, CDR1 is SGHTA, CDR2 FQGNSA. This CDR3 has 16 residues. The CDR3 DNA is TGTGCCAGCAGCACCGAGGGTTCCTCATACTACAATGAGCAGTTCTTC. Translating it yields CASSTEGSSYYNEQFF.

V gene TRBV7-3 combines with J gene TRBJ2-7, with 7 positions matching TRBD1. V was pared by 4 bases and J by 2 bases, with 8 bases of the junction left unmatched. The CDR3 extends over 15 amino acids. Germline V CDR1 and CDR2: SGHTA, FQGTGA. CDR3 loop: CASSSTGPDPYEQYF. The CDR3 DNA follows: TGTGCCAGCAGCTCGACAGGGCCGGATCCCTACGAGCAGTACTTC.

The rearrangement uses TRBV7-2 and TRBJ1-2; tentative D call: TRBD1 (6 bases). Trimming pared 3 bases from V and 9 bases from J, leaving 17 bases between. The germline CDR1 and CDR2 sequences are SGHTA and FQGNSA. The CDR3 contains 14 residues. CDR3: CASSFSYRDLSYTF. DNA of the CDR3: TGTGCCAGCAGCTTTTCATACAGGGATCTCAGCTACACCTTC. The full variable domain, completed using reference TRBV7-2 and TRBJ1-2, is GAGVSQSPSNKVTEKGKDVELRCDPISGHTALYWYRQSLGQGLEFLIYFQGNSAPDKSGLPSDRFSAERTGGSVSTLTIQRTQQEDSAVYLCASSFSYRDLSYTFGSGTRLTVV.

This chain links TRBV19 with TRBJ1-1, with D possibly being TRBD1 (5 bases). The germline CDR1 and CDR2 sequences are LNHDA and SQIVND (reference sequence). The V end lost 5 bases, the J end lost 6 bases, and 25 bases lay between the germline ends. The CDR3 runs 17 residues. CDR3 in DNA: TGTGCCAGTAGTTACCCCACCTGGGGCGGATTGGCGCCTGAAGCTTTCTTT. Translated, it gives CASSYPTWGGLAPEAFF. Drawing the rest from reference TRBV19 and TRBJ1-1, the complete variable domain is DGGITQSPKYLFRKEGQNVTLSCEQNLNHDAMYWYRQDPGQGLRLIYYSQIVNDFQKGDIAEGYSVSREKKESFPLTVTSAQKNPTAFYLCASSYPTWGGLAPEAFFGQGTRLTVV.

This sequence joins TRBV6-1 and TRBJ2-1; 7 bases align to TRBD1. The V gene end was trimmed by 6 bases and the J gene end by 10 bases; junction bases not matched to a gene: 3. Germline CDR1 and CDR2: MNHNS and SASEGT. The CDR3 extends over 11 amino acids. CDR3 bases: TGTGCCAGCAGAAGGGGGCGGGAGCAGTTCTTC. Amino acids: CASRRGREQFF.

The sample holds one count of this clone. The chain recombines TRBV5-5 with TRBJ2-3; unclear D gene. Germline values: CDR1 SGHKS, CDR2 YYEKEE (reference sequence). The V gene lost 4 bases and the J gene lost 2 bases, with 17 bases spanning the gap. There are 16 residues in the CDR3. CDR3 DNA: TGTGCCAGCAGCCCCGTTCGTGGCAGAAACACAGATACGCAGTATTTT. Amino acids: CASSPVRGRNTDTQYF.

The chain has TRBV25-1 and TRBJ1-5; D might be TRBD1 (6 bases). Deletions cut 1 base from V and 2 bases from J, with 9 bases between. The germline CDR1 and CDR2 sequences are MGHDK and SYGVNS. The CDR3 consists of 15 residues. Written as DNA, the CDR3 is TGTGCCAGCAGTGAATCGCGGGGGCGCAATCAGCCCCAGCATTTT. Its translation is CASSESRGRNQPQHF.

The chain combines TRBV11-2 with TRBJ1-4; D unresolved. The CDR3 is made up of 12 amino acids. V was cut by 5 bases and J by 5 bases, with 6 bases left in between. Looked up from germline, CDR1 is SGHAT and CDR2 is FQNNGV. The CDR3, as DNA: TGTGCCAGCAGCCCACGGAATGAAAAACTGTTTTTT. It yields the protein CASSPRNEKLFF.

The rearrangement links TRBV28 to TRBJ1-3; 8 bases align to TRBD1. This CDR3 has 13 residues. Per germline, CDR1 MDHEN and CDR2 SYDVKM. The V segment lost 8 bases and the J segment 4 bases; nucleotides outside the gene matches: 4. CDR3 sequence reads: CASSGTGGNTIYF. DNA for the CDR3: TGTGCCAGCTCAGGGACAGGAGGAAACACCATATATTTT.

The chain's CDR3 is CASSYGQEPTEAFF. The CDR3, as DNA: TGTGCCAGCAGTTACGGACAGGAGCCCACTGAAGCTTTCTTT. The genes are TRBV6-6 and TRBJ1-1; 7 bases are a match to TRBD1. Germline lookup yields CDR1 MNHNY and CDR2 SVGAGI (reference sequence). The CDR3 is made up of 14 amino acids. The ends lost 2 bases at V and 4 bases at J; junction bases unmatched: 4.

The rearrangement links TRBV25-1 to TRBJ2-1; 10 nucleotides line up with TRBD1. The CDR3 consists of 15 residues. Germline CDR1 and CDR2: MGHDK and SYGVNS. The J segment lost 4 bases and the V segment lost 5 bases, leaving 5 bases of the junction unmatched. The CDR3 loop is CASSMRDRGYNEQFF. The CDR3 DNA is TGTGCCAGCAGTATGAGGGACAGGGGATACAATGAGCAGTTCTTC. Drawing the rest from reference TRBV25-1 and TRBJ2-1, the complete variable domain is EADIYQTPRYLVIGTGKKITLECSQTMGHDKMYWYQQDPGMELHLIHYSYGVNSTEKGDLSSESTVSRIRTEHFPLTLESARPSHTSQYLCASSMRDRGYNEQFFGPGTRLTVL.